This T cell receptor beta chain was obtained from a study of tissue T cells after allogeneic stem cell transplantation. Study as a whole: Patients with graft-versus-host disease had grafts: several unmodified, three CD34-selected and T-cell-depleted. Findings of the study overall: Within patients, tissue anatomy strongly shaped TCR repertoire composition.

Survey-depth TCRbeta CDR3 sequencing reported V/J genes and productive frequencies. Assay: immunoSEQ multiplex PCR; the TCRdb copy retains only in-frame clones and omits some. The sample records approximately 6,100 clones, about three quarters being singletons. About this clone itself: Its antigen is unknown.

This specimen was blood, taken before transplantation. This clonotype originated in a man between 40 and 69 years old who later had graft-versus-host disease after an allogeneic stem cell transplant.

CDR3 loop: CASSLVSTDTQYF. CDR3 DNA: TGTGCCAGCAGCTTAGTCTCGACAGATACGCAGTATTTT. The chain joins TRBV13 to TRBJ2-3; D remains unclear. Germline V CDR1 and CDR2: PRHDT, FYEKMQ (reference sequence). V was trimmed by 1 base and J by 3 bases, leaving 5 bases between them. This CDR3 spans 13 amino acids.